Sequencing of this T cell receptor (beta chain) was carried out in a study of blood T cell repertoires in COVID-19. Repertoires were generated with immunoSEQ multiplex PCR, while TCRdb's copy carries only in-frame clones and drops some. This sample yields 110,000 or so clones, of which around 84% are seen a single time; around 13% belongs to the top ten. The CDR3 sequence is 12 residues long. CDR1 is GTSNPN, CDR2 SVGIG, per germline (reference sequence). This clone was recorded a few times. This chain links TRBV30 with TRBJ2-5, with TRBD2 matching over 8 bases. The material sequenced was peripheral blood. The TCR sequence derives from a human donor in a cohort sampled during active COVID-19. The CDR3 coding sequence is TGTGCACGGACAGATGACGGGGGGGCCCAGTACTTC. It is translated as CARTDDGGAQYF.